A single sample gave rise to the 11 T cell receptor beta chains below, sequenced in a study of T cell responses to AZD1222 COVID-19 vaccine. Repertoires were generated with immunoSEQ multiplex PCR, while TCRdb's copy carries only in-frame clones and drops some. The sample shows approximately 170,000 clones, around 91% of them seen only once. The sample here was peripheral blood, taken on day 0 of AZD1222 vaccination. These receptors came from an adult in good health.

The rearrangement uses TRBV11-1 and TRBJ2-2; D is undetermined. Trimming removed 9 bases from V and 4 bases from J, with 18 bases in between. CDR3 length: 15 residues. The germline gives CDR1 SGHAT, CDR2 FQDESV (reference sequence). CDR3 protein: CASRARAVGTGELFF. CDR3 nucleotide sequence: TGTGCCAGTAGGGCAAGGGCGGTAGGCACCGGGGAGCTGTTTTTT.

The chain has TRBV5-4 and TRBJ1-1, with D unclear. V was pared by 3 bases and J by 2 bases, with 8 bases between. The CDR3 contains 13 residues. CDR1 and CDR2 from the germline V gene are SGHNT and YYREEE (reference sequence). CDR3 nucleotide sequence: TGTGCCAGCAGCTCGTACCAAAACACTGAAGCTTTCTTT. This sequence encodes CASSSYQNTEAFF.

This chain links TRBV9 with TRBJ2-5; D unresolved. Germline CDR1 and CDR2: SGDLS and YYNGEE. The CDR3 has 13 amino acids. V gave up 4 bases and J gave up 4 bases, with 11 bases separating them. CDR3 nucleotides: TGTGCCAGCAGCCGGAGCCCTGGAGAGACCCAGTACTTC. Amino acids: CASSRSPGETQYF. The complete variable domain, with remaining parts taken from reference TRBV9 and TRBJ2-5, reads DSGVTQTPKHLITATGQRVTLRCSPRSGDLSVYWYQQSLDQGLQFLIQYYNGEERAKGNILERFSAQQFPDLHSELNLSSLELGDSALYFCASSRSPGETQYFGPGTRLLVL.

The V gene is TRBV6-5, the J gene TRBJ1-1; TRBD1 matches 7 bases. With V trimmed by 2 bases and J by 11 bases, 5 bases remained unmatched. The V gene's germline CDR1 is MNHEY and CDR2 SVGAGI. This CDR3 region has 12 residues. In DNA, the CDR3 is TGTGCCAGCAGTTACGTGACAGGGACTGCTTTCTTT. This gives the protein CASSYVTGTAFF.

The chain is built from TRBV15 and TRBJ1-1; tentatively, D is TRBD1 (5 bases). Germline assignment: CDR1 LNHNV and CDR2 YYDKDF (reference sequence). V lost 0 bases and J 0 bases, leaving 8 bases between the germline ends. This CDR3 is built from 15 residues. CDR3 nucleotides: TGTGCCACCAGCAGAGACGGGGGGATGAACACTGAAGCTTTCTTT. Its protein product is CATSRDGGMNTEAFF.

The chain uses TRBV4-1 and TRBJ2-1; D gene ambiguous. The CDR3 loop spans 13 amino acids. CDR1 and CDR2 (germline): MGHRA, YSYEKL. V lost 1 base to trimming and J lost 7 bases, with 8 bases between them. The CDR3: CASSQVPPNEQFF. The CDR3 nucleotides read TGCGCCAGCAGCCAAGTCCCCCCAAATGAGCAGTTCTTC.

Turning to this clone: A read error may account for a junction end that differs from germline. The chain joins TRBV5-4 to TRBJ2-3, with 12 nucleotides matching TRBD2. The CDR3 length is 17 residues. Germline CDR1 is SGHNT and CDR2 is YYREEE (reference sequence). CDR3 DNA: TGTGCCAGCAGCTCGTGGACTAGCGGGGTGAGCACAGATACACAGTATTTT. Protein product: CASSSWTSGVSTDTQYF.

V and J are TRBV7-6 and TRBJ2-3, with D possibly being TRBD2 (5 bases). The CDR3 covers 17 residues. Germline V gives CDR1 SGHVS, CDR2 FNYEAQ. The ends were cut back, 1 base at V and 1 base at J, with 15 bases in the middle. The CDR3 sequence is CASSLDTRAAGTDTQYF. The DNA of the CDR3 is TGTGCCAGCAGCTTAGATACGCGGGCGGCAGGCACAGATACGCAGTATTTT.

The DNA of the CDR3 is TGTGCCAGCAGCTTGATGACTAGCCTTCAAGAGACCCAGTACTTC. Encoded protein: CASSLMTSLQETQYF. The chain uses TRBV5-4 and TRBJ2-5, with 7 bases aligning to TRBD2. Trimming at V came to 1 base and at J to 2 bases, leaving 5 bases not matched to a gene. Germline V gives CDR1 SGHNT, CDR2 YYREEE (reference sequence). The CDR3 contains 15 residues.

The chain links TRBV12-3 or TRBV12-4 to TRBJ2-3, with a tentative D call TRBD1 (5 bases). This CDR3 contains 11 residues. Trimming cost V 7 bases and J 6 bases, with 8 bases left between them. CDR3: CASTPGDTQYF. Written as DNA, the CDR3 is TGTGCCAGCACCCCAGGGGATACGCAGTATTTT.

The sample holds one count of this clone. The V gene is TRBV2, the J gene TRBJ2-7; TRBD1 matches 7 bases. The CDR3 consists of 13 residues. The V gene's germline CDR1 is SNHLY and CDR2 FYNNEI. Trimming removed 6 bases from V and 3 bases from J; junction bases left unmatched: 5. CDR3 coding DNA: TGTGCCAGCAGACAGGGGTCGGGCTACGAGCAGTACTTC. Protein: CASRQGSGYEQYF. Using reference TRBV2 and TRBJ2-7 for the parts outside the CDR3, the full variable domain is EPEVTQTPSHQVTQMGQEVILRCVPISNHLYFYWYRQILGQKVEFLVSFYNNEISEKSEIFDDQFSVERPDGSNFTLKIRSTKLEDSAMYFCASRQGSGYEQYFGPGTRLTVT.